This T cell receptor beta chain derives from a study of blood T cells in healthy people across ages (dated by TCRdb to between 2015 and 2016). Background on the whole study: In model experiments, template switching captured about one uniquely barcoded TCR beta cDNA molecule for every two T cells. Age-related changes in TCR beta repertoire diversity were measured in the study by deep sequencing normalized with unique cDNA molecular identifiers. The donors were divided into four age groups: young (average approximately 15 years), middle-aged (about 41), aged (approximately 62) and long-lived (roughly 82). To avoid experimental bias, donors of different ages were spread randomly across the sequencing lanes. Two additional independent replicas of 1 million unique cDNA reads from the same blood draw were analyzed for two donors (one aged 18 to 30 and one aged 80 or older).

Libraries came from 5' RACE. The instrument given in TCRdb is Illumina HiSeq 2500. A second PCR of about 6 to 11 cycles was performed with a sample-barcoded 5' primer and a J-beta primer mix. A unique molecular identifier was introduced onto each TCR beta cDNA molecule by a template-switch 5' adaptor carrying 12 random nucleotides. Each sample yielded at least 2.5 million CDR3-containing paired-end reads. The Mint cDNA synthesis kit, primed by a TRBC-specific oligonucleotide, was used to synthesize first-strand cDNA from all RNA. After uracil-DNA glycosylase treatment, a first 18-cycle PCR used universal primers M1SS and BC2_uni_R on all cDNA. As for the authors' bioinformatics: Each sample was normalized by randomly selecting 1 million high-quality reads, each carrying a distinct molecular identifier. Instead of being binned into consensus sequences, reads with shared molecular identifiers were discarded. MiTCR, set to a Q25 quality threshold and the strictest error-elimination algorithm, was used for CDR3 identification, clonotype clustering and error correction. A nonparametric unseen species model using Euler transformation provided a lower-bound estimate of total TCR beta diversity. Clones were called with MiXCR by TCRdb after fastp trimmed the public reads at Q25, and only in-frame beta chains were retained. Records with the same CDR3 protein are collapsed into one entry carrying the most frequent genes and DNA. The V and J calls and clone size are TCRdb's, not the authors'. The sample table records hundreds of thousands of distinct CDR3 sequences; around 62% of these occur just once. The ten most abundant clones make up around 30% of the sample.

The CDR3 spans 15 residues, from the cysteine through the phenylalanine. Only CDR3 DNA is held: 45 bases, read in frame from base 1. The germline ends are 12 bases apart after V is trimmed by 2 bases and J by 3 bases. The CDR1 and CDR2 encoded by the germline V gene (reference sequence) are MNHNY and SVGAGI. Donors were approximately 42 systemically healthy Caucasian individuals from Russia aged roughly 6 to 90 years. Each donor gave about 9.7 milliliters of peripheral blood, drawn into EDTA-treated Vacutainer tubes. Ficoll-Paque density-gradient centrifugation was used to isolate PBMCs, with at least 6.5 million per sample. Total RNA, at least 5.5 micrograms per sample, was extracted from PBMCs with Trizol reagent. For every donor, flow cytometry on a PBMC aliquot measured the percentage of naive CD45RAhigh/CD27high T cells. Study-wide conclusions, independent of this receptor: A strong correlation was found between observed TCR beta diversity and the percentage of naive T cells measured by flow cytometry. Because donor CMV infection status was unknown, age-related changes in expanded clonotypes were potentially confounded. Observed TCR beta diversity per million T cells fell roughly linearly with age, and a significant reduction was already apparent by age around 40. Bulk unsorted PBMC profiling prevented conclusive comparison of naive and antigen-experienced compartments. Estimates of total diversity based on one million sequenced T cells were regarded as lower bounds and as underestimates. Compared with the aged group, more naive CD4+ T cells, fewer expanded clones and increased TCR diversity were shown by the long-lived group, suggesting age selection.

Concerning this clonotype itself: Its antigen specificity is not known. Per-base qualities were not stored, and no clone one base away is much larger.

Sequenced input: blood. The receptor's source is a man aged 30 to 39 in good health. The chain joins TRBV6-6 to TRBJ2-3; the D segment could be TRBD1, given 6 matching bases. The DNA reads as follows: TGTGCCAGCAGTTACAGTACAGGGTGGACAGATACGCAGTATTTT. This sequence encodes CASSYSTGWTDTQYF.